The 18 T cell receptor beta chains reported below all come from one sample, sequenced in a study of tumor and adjacent non-tumor tissue in lung cancer. Three rounds of nested PCR, following a modified ARM-PCR protocol, produced the TCRbeta library. TCRdb processed the multiplex PCR reads anew with MiXCR; each CDR3 protein has one entry. The repertoire holds 90,000 to 100,000 distinct CDR3 sequences, with 80% as singletons. The template was RNA from unsorted bulk tissue. The normal lung tissue was taken more than 3 cm from the tumor edge. Sequencing was done on a sample of distant non-tumor lung tissue. Source of these receptors: a man aged 60 to 75 with small cell lung cancer.

This clonotype was picked up one time. A junction boundary mismatches the germline segment, possibly from a read error. CDR3 residues: CSATLAGSSHEQYF. CDR3 sequence (DNA): TGCAGCGCGACGCTAGCGGGTAGCTCCCACGAGCAGTATTTC. The chain couples TRBV29-1 to TRBJ2-7; 8 bases fit TRBD2. CDR1 and CDR2 from the germline V gene are SQVTM and ANQGSEA. The CDR3 runs 14 residues.

About this clonotype: One end of the junction varies from germline; a read error may be responsible. CDR3: CASLKRQGENDQFF. In nucleotides, the CDR3 is TGTGCCAGCCTGAAGCGGCAAGGCGAGAATGATCAGTTCTTC. This sequence joins TRBV11-2 and TRBJ2-1; tentatively, D is TRBD2 (5 bases). Germline assignment: CDR1 SGHAT and CDR2 FQNNGV. The CDR3 is 14 residues long. Combining the CDR3 with reference TRBV11-2 and TRBJ2-1 gives the whole variable domain EAGVAQSPRYKIIEKRQSVAFWCNPISGHATLYWYQQILGQGPKLLIQFQNNGVVDDSQLPKDRFSAERLKGVDSTLKIQPAKLEDSAVYLCASLKRQGENDQFFGPGTRLTVL.

On this clonotype itself: At one end the junction does not follow the germline gene, possibly because of a read error. The J gene is TRBJ2-1, the V gene TRBV12-3 or TRBV12-4, with 8 bases lining up with TRBD2. The CDR3 length is 14 residues. Here the CDR3 DNA reads TGTGCCAGCAATTACGGGAGGGCCTTTGGTGAGCAATTTTTC. Amino acids: CASNYGRAFGEQFF.

Points on this clonotype: One junction end disagrees with the germline gene, perhaps due to a read error. This sequence joins TRBV6-2 or TRBV6-3 and TRBJ2-7; TRBD2 agrees at 8 bases. CDR3 length: 15 amino acids. Germline values: CDR1 MNHEY, CDR2 SVGEGT. In DNA form, the CDR3 reads TGTGCCAACAGATCAGCGGGAGTGAGATCCTACGAACAGTACTTC. It translates to CANRSAGVRSYEQYF.

Comment on this clonotype: The junction departs from the called germline gene at one end, perhaps through a read error. The chain combines TRBV12-3 or TRBV12-4 with TRBJ1-5; 7 bases map to TRBD1. CDR3 length: 15 amino acids. As DNA, the CDR3 is TGTGTCAGCAGTTTAAGGACAGGAAACTATCTGCCCCAGCATTTT. Protein sequence: CVSSLRTGNYLPQHF.

The V gene is TRBV6-2 or TRBV6-3, the J gene TRBJ2-4, with a tentative D call TRBD2 (5 bases). Trimming took 2 bases from V and 12 from J, leaving 20 bases between them. CDR1 and CDR2 from the germline V gene are MNHEY and SVGEGT. CDR3 size: 15 residues. CDR3 DNA: TGTGCCAGCAGTTACGGTCGGCTATCAGGAGGTGCTCAGTACTTC. This encodes CASSYGRLSGGAQYF.

Turning to this clonotype: As the CDR3 is not closed by the conserved phenylalanine or tryptophan, this likely results from a read error. The chain employs TRBV5-4 and TRBJ2-1, with TRBD2 as a possible D gene (6 bases). V lost 4 bases, J lost 7 bases, and 12 bases lay in between. Germline CDR1 is SGHNT and CDR2 is YYREEE (reference sequence). The CDR3 loop spans 13 amino acids. The CDR3 bases are TGTGCCAGCAGCCCTTATCGGGGGAATGAGCAGTTCTTA. Its translation: CASSPYRGNEQFL.

Points on this clonotype: One end of the junction fails to match germline, which may point to a read error. The V gene is TRBV12-3 or TRBV12-4, the J gene TRBJ2-1, with D unresolved. The CDR3 is 13 amino acids. CDR3 sequence reads: CTSSLGLYNEQFF. The CDR3 DNA sequence: TGTACCAGCAGTTTAGGTCTCTATAATGAGCAGTTCTTC.

This clonotype appeared many times. V is TRBV15 and J is TRBJ2-3; a possible D gene is TRBD2 (5 bases). Trimming removed 0 bases at V and 6 bases at J, with 13 bases between. CDR1 and CDR2 from the germline V gene are LNHNV and YYDKDF (reference sequence). The CDR3 has 15 amino acids. Here the CDR3 reads CATSRELQDSDTQYF. CDR3 DNA: TGTGCCACCAGCAGAGAACTCCAGGACTCGGATACGCAGTATTTT.

Turning to this clonotype: The junction differs from germline at one of its ends, possibly a read error. This chain connects TRBV11-2 to TRBJ2-1; D remains unclear. The germline V gene has CDR1 SGHAT and CDR2 FQNNGV. The CDR3 covers 12 residues. CDR3 in amino acids: CARSLVIPLMVF. The DNA of the CDR3 is TGTGCCAGGAGCTTAGTGATCCCCCTCATGGTCTTC.

A remark on this clonotype: It is likely a read error, because the conserved phenylalanine at the end of the CDR3 is missing. The chain combines TRBV20-1 with TRBJ2-7; weak D call: TRBD2 (5 bases). With 4 bases removed from V and 9 bases from J, the gap between germline ends came to 16 bases. Germline CDR1 DFQATT, CDR2 SNEGSKA (reference sequence). This CDR3 comprises 12 residues. This chain's CDR3 is CSATIRGDGQYL. CDR3 sequence (DNA): TGCAGTGCTACAATACGGGGAGACGGGCAGTACCTC.

In the case of this clonotype: A much larger clone sits a single nucleotide away, making a read error possible. The chain couples TRBV30 to TRBJ1-3; D gene unclear. Germline lookup yields CDR1 GTSNPN and CDR2 SVGIG (reference sequence). V lost 8 bases and J lost 0, with 14 bases in between. This CDR3 is 14 amino acids long. The CDR3 is CAREWPGSGNTIYF. The CDR3 DNA reads as TGTGCCCGAGAGTGGCCGGGCTCTGGAAACACCATATATTTT.

Details on this clonotype: With a much larger clone just one base away, this may be a read error. V and J are TRBV5-1 and TRBJ2-3; 9 bases match TRBD1. Trimming cost V 0 bases and J 1 base; bases outside gene matches: 12. CDR3 size: 19 residues. Germline CDR1 reads SGHRS; CDR2 reads YFSETQ. The chain's CDR3 is CASSLASGTGRVGTDTQYF. In DNA form, the CDR3 reads TGCGCCAGCAGCTTGGCCTCCGGGACAGGGAGAGTGGGCACAGATACGCAGTATTTT.

As regards this clonotype: One junction end does not reproduce the germline sequence, and a read error may be involved. The chain links TRBV12-3 or TRBV12-4 to TRBJ2-3, with TRBD2 identical over 9 bases. This CDR3 is built from 14 residues. This chain's CDR3 is CASSRSGSIDTHYF. The CDR3 nucleotides read TGTGCCAGCAGTCGTAGCGGGAGCATAGATACGCACTATTTT.

Only one count was recorded for this clonotype. The junction shows a germline mismatch at one end, possibly a read error. This chain joins TRBV4-2 and TRBJ2-4; no firm D call. This CDR3 contains 13 residues. Germline CDR1 is LGHNA and CDR2 is YNFKEQ. CDR3 DNA sequence: TGTGCCAGCAGCCCAGAAGAGGAAAACGTTCACTACTTC. Amino acid sequence: CASSPEEENVHYF.

Concerning this clonotype: This may be a read error: a much more frequent sequence differs by one nucleotide. The V call is TRBV20-1, the J call TRBJ2-3, with no clear D. Germline CDR1 is DFQATT and CDR2 is SNEGSKA (reference sequence). The length of the CDR3 is 13 residues. This chain's CDR3 is CSARAQVGDRQYF. CDR3 nucleotide sequence: TGCAGTGCTAGAGCGCAAGTTGGTGATAGGCAGTATTTT.

V usage is TRBV6-1 and J usage is TRBJ2-3, with D possibly matching TRBD2 (6 bases). This CDR3 contains 18 residues. Germline CDR1 MNHNS, CDR2 SASEGT. The CDR3 nucleotides are TGTTCGAGCAGCTCCCTAGGGGCGGGACTCTTGGGCTCGGAGCATCAGTATTTT. Translation gives CSSSSLGAGLLGSEHQYF.

Points on this clonotype: This clone may be a read error of a much larger clone one base away. The V and J genes are TRBV20-1 and TRBJ2-7, with a possible D match to TRBD1 (6 bases). The CDR3 sequence is 14 residues long. Germline CDR1 is DFQATT and CDR2 is SNEGSKA (reference sequence). The CDR3 loop is CSAELGQDSSEQYF. The CDR3, as DNA: TGCAGTGCCGAGCTGGGACAAGACTCCTCCGAGCAGTACTTC.